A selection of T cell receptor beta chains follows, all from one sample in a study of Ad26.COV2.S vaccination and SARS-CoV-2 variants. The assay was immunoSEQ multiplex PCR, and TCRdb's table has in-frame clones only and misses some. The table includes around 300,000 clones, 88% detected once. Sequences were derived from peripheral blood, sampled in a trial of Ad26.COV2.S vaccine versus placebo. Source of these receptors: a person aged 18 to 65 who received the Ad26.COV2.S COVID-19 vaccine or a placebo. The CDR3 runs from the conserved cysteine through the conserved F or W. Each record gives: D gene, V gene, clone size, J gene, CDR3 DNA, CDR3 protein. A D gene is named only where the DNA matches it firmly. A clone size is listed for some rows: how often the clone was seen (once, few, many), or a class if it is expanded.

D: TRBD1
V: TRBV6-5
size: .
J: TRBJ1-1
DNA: TGTGCCAGCAGTTACCAAACAGGGGGGGACACTGAAGCTTTCTTT
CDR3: CASSYQTGGDTEAFF

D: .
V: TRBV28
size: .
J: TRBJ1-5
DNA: TGTGCCAGCAGTTTATTTTTTCAGCCCCAGCATTTT
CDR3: CASSLFFQPQHF

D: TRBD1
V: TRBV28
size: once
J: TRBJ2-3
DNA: TGTGCCAGCAGTATAGACAGGGAAACTAGCACAGATACGCAGTATTTT
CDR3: CASSIDRETSTDTQYF

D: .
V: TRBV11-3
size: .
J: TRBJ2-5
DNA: TGTGCCAGCAGCTCGGGGGAGACCCAGTACTTC
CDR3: CASSSGETQYF

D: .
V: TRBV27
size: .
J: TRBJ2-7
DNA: TGTGCCAGCAGTTTTCAGGACGGATCCTACGAGCAGTACTTC
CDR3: CASSFQDGSYEQYF

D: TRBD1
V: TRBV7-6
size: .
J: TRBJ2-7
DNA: TGTGCCAGCAGCCCAGGACAGGGCTACGAGCAGTACTTC
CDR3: CASSPGQGYEQYF

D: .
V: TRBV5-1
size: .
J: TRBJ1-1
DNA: TGCGCCAGCAGCTTAGGGAGATTGAACACTGAAGCTTTCTTT
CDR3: CASSLGRLNTEAFF

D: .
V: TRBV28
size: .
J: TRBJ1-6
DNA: TGTGCCAGCAGTTTAGCAGGGGCAGGCTCACCCCTCCACTTT
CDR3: CASSLAGAGSPLHF

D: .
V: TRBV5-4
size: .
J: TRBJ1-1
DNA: TGTGCCAGCAGGGAACGAAGACAGGAACGGAACACTGAAGCTTTCTTT
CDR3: CASRERRQERNTEAFF

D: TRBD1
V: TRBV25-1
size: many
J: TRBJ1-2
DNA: TGTGCCAGCAGTTCGACAGGGACGGGGGGCTACACCTTC
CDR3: CASSSTGTGGYTF

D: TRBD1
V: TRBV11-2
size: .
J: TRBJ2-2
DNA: TGTGCCAGCAGCTCTAGAGGGACAGGGTTTTACACCGGGGAGCTGTTTTTT
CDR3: CASSSRGTGFYTGELFF

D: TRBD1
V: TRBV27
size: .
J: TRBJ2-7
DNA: TGTGCCAGCAGTTTCGGGACAGACGAGCAGTACTTC
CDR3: CASSFGTDEQYF

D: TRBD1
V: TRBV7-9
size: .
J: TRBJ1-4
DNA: TGTGCCAGCAGCTTGGGACAGGTCGGAACTAATGAAAAACTGTTTTTT
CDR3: CASSLGQVGTNEKLFF

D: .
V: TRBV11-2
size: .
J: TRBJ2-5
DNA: TGTGCCAGCAGCTTAGACAGGGACGAGACCCAGTACTTC
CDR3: CASSLDRDETQYF

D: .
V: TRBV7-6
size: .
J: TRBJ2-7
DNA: TGTGCCAGCAGCATAGGGAACAGCTACGAGCAGTACTTC
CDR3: CASSIGNSYEQYF

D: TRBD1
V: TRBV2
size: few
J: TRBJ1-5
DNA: TGTGCCAGCAGTGAAGGGGGGACAGCTAATCAGCCCCAGCATTTT
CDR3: CASSEGGTANQPQHF

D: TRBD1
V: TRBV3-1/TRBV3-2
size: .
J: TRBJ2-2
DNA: TGTGCCAGCAGCCAACCAGGGGGGAACACCGGGGAGCTGTTTTTT
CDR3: CASSQPGGNTGELFF

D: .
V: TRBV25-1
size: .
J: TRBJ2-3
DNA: TGTGCCAGCAGTGACGGGTTGGGAGATACGCAGTATTTT
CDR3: CASSDGLGDTQYF

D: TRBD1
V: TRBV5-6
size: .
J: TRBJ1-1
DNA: TGTGCCAGCAGCTTGGAAAAACAGGGGGCTTGGAACACTGAAGCTTTCTTT
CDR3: CASSLEKQGAWNTEAFF

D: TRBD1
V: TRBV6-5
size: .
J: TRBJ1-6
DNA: TGTGCCAGCAGCCTCGACAGGGTCAATTCACCCCTCCACTTT
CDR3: CASSLDRVNSPLHF

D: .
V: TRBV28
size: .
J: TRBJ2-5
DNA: TGTGCCACCGCAGAAGAGACCCAGTACTTC
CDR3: CATAEETQYF

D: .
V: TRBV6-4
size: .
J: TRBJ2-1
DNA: TGTGCCAGCAGTCGGGACGGCGCCTACAATGAGCAGTTCTTC
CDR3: CASSRDGAYNEQFF

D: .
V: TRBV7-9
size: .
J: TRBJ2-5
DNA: TGTGCCAGCAGCTTAGAAAGAGGGTCAAAAGAGACCCAGTACTTC
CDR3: CASSLERGSKETQYF

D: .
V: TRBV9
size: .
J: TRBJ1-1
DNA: TGTGCCAGCAGCGTAGGGGTCATAGCCTCCCCCACTGAAGCTTTCTTT
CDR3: CASSVGVIASPTEAFF

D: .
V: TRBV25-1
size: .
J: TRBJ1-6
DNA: TGTGCCAGCAGTACCCAGGGGTCCTATAATTCACCCCTCCACTTT
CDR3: CASSTQGSYNSPLHF

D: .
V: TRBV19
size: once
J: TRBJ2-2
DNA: TGTGCCAGTAGTATTTTGGCGAGGAACACCGGGGAGCTGTTTTTT
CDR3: CASSILARNTGELFF

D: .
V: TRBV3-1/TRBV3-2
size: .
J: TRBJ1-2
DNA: TGTGCCAGCAGCCAAGTTTCAGGGATCAACTATGGCTACACCTTC
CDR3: CASSQVSGINYGYTF

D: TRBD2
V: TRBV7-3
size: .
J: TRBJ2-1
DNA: TGTGCCAGCACCGCGACTAGCGGGAGTTACAATGAGCAGTTCTTC
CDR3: CASTATSGSYNEQFF

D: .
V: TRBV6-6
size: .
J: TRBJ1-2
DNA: TGTGCCAGCAAGGCAGGGTACTATGGCTACACCTTC
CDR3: CASKAGYYGYTF

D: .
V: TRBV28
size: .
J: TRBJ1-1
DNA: TGTGCCACCAGAGAAGAGGCTGAAGCTTTCTTT
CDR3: CATREEAEAFF

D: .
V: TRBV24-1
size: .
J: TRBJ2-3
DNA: TGTGCCACCAGCAAGGGGGAGGGTACAGATACGCAGTATTTT
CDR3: CATSKGEGTDTQYF

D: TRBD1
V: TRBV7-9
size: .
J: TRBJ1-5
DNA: TGTGCCAGCAGCCCCGGGACAGGGACCCCCAATCAGCCCCAGCATTTT
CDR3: CASSPGTGTPNQPQHF

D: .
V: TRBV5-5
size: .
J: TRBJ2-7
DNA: TGTGCCAGCAGCTTGGGCAGAGTCTACGAGCAGTACTTC
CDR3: CASSLGRVYEQYF

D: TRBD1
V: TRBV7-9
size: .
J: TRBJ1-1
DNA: TGTGCCAGCAGCCACGACAGGGGGCAATTCGCTGAAGCTTTCTTT
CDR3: CASSHDRGQFAEAFF

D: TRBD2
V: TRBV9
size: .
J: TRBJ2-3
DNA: TGTGCCAGCAGCTGGGGACTAGCGGGAGGGGGCCCAACAGATACGCAGTATTTT
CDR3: CASSWGLAGGGPTDTQYF

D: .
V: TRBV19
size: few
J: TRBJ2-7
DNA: TGTGCCAGTAGTATGAACGGGGGCTCCTACGAGCAGTACTTC
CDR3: CASSMNGGSYEQYF

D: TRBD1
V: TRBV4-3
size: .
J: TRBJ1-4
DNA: TGCGCCAGCAGCCAAGGGACAGGGGTGGATGAAAAACTGTTTTTT
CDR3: CASSQGTGVDEKLFF

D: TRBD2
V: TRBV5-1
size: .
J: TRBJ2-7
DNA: TGCGCCAGCACTCCCATCGGGGGGGTCCTCTACGAGCAGTACTTC
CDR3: CASTPIGGVLYEQYF

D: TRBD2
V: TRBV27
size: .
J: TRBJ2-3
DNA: TGTGCCAGCAGTACTAGCGGGGATACGCAGTATTTT
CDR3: CASSTSGDTQYF